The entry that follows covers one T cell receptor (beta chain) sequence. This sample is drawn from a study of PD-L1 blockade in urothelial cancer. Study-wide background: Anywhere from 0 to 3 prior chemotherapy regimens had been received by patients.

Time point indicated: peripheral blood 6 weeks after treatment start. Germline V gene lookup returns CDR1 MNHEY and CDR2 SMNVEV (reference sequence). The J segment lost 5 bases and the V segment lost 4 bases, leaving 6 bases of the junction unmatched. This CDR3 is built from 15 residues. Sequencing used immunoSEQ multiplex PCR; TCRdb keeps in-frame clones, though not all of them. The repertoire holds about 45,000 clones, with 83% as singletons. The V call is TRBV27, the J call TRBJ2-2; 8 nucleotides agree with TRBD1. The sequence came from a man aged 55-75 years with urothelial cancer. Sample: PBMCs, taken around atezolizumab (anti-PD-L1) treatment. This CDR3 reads CASSWQGARTGELFF. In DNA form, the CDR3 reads TGTGCCAGCAGTTGGCAGGGGGCTCGGACCGGGGAGCTGTTTTTT.